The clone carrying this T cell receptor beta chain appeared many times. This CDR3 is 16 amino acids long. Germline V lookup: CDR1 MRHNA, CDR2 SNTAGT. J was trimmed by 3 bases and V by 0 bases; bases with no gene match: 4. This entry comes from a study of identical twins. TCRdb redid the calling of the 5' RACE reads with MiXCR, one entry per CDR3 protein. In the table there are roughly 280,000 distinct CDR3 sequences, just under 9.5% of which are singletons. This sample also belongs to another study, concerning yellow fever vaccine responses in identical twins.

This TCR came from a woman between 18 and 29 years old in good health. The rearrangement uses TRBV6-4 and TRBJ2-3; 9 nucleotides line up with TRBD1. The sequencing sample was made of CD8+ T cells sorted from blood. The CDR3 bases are TGTGCCAGCAGTGACTCACCGGACAGGGGAACAGATACGCAGTATTTT. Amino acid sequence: CASSDSPDRGTDTQYF.